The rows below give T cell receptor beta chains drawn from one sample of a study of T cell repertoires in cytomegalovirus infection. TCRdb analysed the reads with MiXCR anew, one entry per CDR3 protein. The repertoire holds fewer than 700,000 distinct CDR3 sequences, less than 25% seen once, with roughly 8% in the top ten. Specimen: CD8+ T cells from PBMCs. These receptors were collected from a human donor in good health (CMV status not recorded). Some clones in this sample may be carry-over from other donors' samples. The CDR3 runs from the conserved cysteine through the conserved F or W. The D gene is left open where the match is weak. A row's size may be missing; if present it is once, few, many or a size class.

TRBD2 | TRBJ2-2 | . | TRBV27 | CASSSGGTRELFF | TGTGCCAGCAGTTCGGGGGGAACCAGGGAGCTGTTTTTT
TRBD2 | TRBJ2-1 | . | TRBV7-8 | CASSLSGGLEQFF | TGTGCCAGCAGCTTATCGGGGGGACTTGAGCAGTTCTTC
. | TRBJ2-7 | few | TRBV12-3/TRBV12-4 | CASASSPSYEQYF | TGTGCCAGCGCCTCTTCCCCCTCCTACGAGCAGTACTTC
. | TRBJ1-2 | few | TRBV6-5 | CASSYSLGTGSYGYTF | TGTGCCAGCAGTTACTCGCTGGGTACAGGGAGCTATGGCTACACCTTC
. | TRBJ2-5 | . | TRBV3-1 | CASSLKKGTLSEDQETQYF | TGTGCCAGCAGCCTCAAAAAGGGGACCCTATCGGAGGACCAAGAGACCCAGTACTTC
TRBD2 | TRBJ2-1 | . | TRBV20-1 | CSAGVAGGSYNEQFF | TGCAGTGCTGGTGTAGCGGGGGGTTCATACAATGAGCAGTTCTTC
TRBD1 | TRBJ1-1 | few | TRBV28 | CASSRRQGRTTEAFF | TGTGCCAGCAGTCGAAGACAGGGGAGGACCACTGAAGCTTTCTTT
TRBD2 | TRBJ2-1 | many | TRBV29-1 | CSVAGTTLLNEQFF | TGCAGCGTAGCCGGGACTACCCTCCTCAATGAGCAGTTCTTC
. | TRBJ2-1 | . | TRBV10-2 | CASSEVGGSYNEQFF | TGCGCCAGCAGTGAGGTAGGGGGTTCCTACAATGAGCAGTTCTTC
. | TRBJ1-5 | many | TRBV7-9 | CASSLDKNQPQHF | TGTGCCAGCAGCTTAGATAAAAATCAGCCCCAGCATTTT
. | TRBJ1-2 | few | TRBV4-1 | CASSQGGKDGYTF | TGCGCCAGCAGCCAGGGGGGTAAGGATGGCTACACCTTC
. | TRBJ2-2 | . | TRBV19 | CASSIDSWRADTGELFF | TGTGCCAGTAGTATAGATTCCTGGAGGGCGGACACCGGGGAGCTGTTTTTT
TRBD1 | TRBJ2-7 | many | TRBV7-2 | CASSSPMGTGLLDHEQYF | TGTGCCAGCAGCTCTCCCATGGGGACAGGGCTTTTAGACCACGAGCAGTACTTC
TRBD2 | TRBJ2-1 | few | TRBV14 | CASSPQWRLALGEQFF | TGTGCCAGCAGCCCTCAGTGGAGACTAGCACTTGGTGAGCAGTTCTTC
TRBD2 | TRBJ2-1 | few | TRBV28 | CASRSGTSLFDEQFF | TGTGCCAGCAGATCCGGGACTAGCTTGTTCGATGAGCAGTTCTTC
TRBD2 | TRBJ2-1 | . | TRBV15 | CATSPGLADNEQFF | TGTGCCACCAGCCCTGGACTAGCGGACAATGAGCAGTTCTTC
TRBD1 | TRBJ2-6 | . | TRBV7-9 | CASSSQTGGAGANVLTF | TGTGCCAGCAGCTCCCAGACAGGGGGCGCTGGGGCCAACGTCCTGACTTTC
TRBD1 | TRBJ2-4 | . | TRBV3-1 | CASSEEGTGVKNIQYF | TGTGCCAGCAGCGAAGAAGGTACAGGGGTAAAAAACATTCAGTACTTC
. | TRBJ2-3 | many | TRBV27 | CASSPNPRADTQYF | TGTGCCAGCAGTCCCAACCCTAGGGCAGATACGCAGTATTTT
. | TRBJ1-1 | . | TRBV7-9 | CASTAAGNTEAFF | TGTGCCAGCACCGCGGCGGGCAACACTGAAGCTTTCTTT
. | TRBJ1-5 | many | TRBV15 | CATSEGRMENQPQHF | TGTGCCACCAGCGAGGGGAGGATGGAGAATCAGCCCCAGCATTTT
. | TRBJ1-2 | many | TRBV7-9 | CASSPRARDGYTF | TGTGCCAGCAGCCCTAGGGCCAGGGACGGCTACACCTTC
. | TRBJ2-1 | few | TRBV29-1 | CSVEGGRYNEQFF | TGCAGCGTTGAAGGGGGCAGATACAATGAGCAGTTCTTC
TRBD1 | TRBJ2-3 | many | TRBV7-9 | CASSLEYRDRGSDTQYF | TGTGCCAGCAGCTTAGAGTACCGGGACAGGGGATCGGATACGCAGTATTTT
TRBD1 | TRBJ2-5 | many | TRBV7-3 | CASSSGQGLQETQYF | TGTGCCAGCAGCTCGGGACAGGGGCTCCAAGAGACCCAGTACTTC
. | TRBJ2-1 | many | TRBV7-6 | CASSPTVHEQFF | TGTGCCAGCAGCCCAACTGTACATGAGCAGTTCTTC
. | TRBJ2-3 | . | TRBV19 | CASSIDPGASRTQYF | TGTGCCAGTAGTATAGATCCGGGGGCGAGTCGTACGCAGTATTTT
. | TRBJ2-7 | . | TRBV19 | CASSGGGVEEQYF | TGTGCCAGTAGTGGCGGGGGCGTGGAAGAGCAGTACTTC
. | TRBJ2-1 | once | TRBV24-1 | CATSTEGDPYNEQFF | TGTGCCACCAGTACAGAGGGGGATCCCTACAATGAGCAGTTCTTC
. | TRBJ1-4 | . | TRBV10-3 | CAISDLAEKLFF | TGTGCCATCAGTGATTTAGCGGAAAAACTGTTTTTT
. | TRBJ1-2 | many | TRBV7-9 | CASSLEAGLFRGYTF | TGTGCCAGCAGCTTAGAGGCAGGGCTCTTTCGTGGCTACACCTTC
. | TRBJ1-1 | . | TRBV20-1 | CSAREWGTEAFF | TGCAGTGCTAGAGAATGGGGGACTGAAGCTTTCTTT